The next 11 T cell receptor beta chains were all read from a single sample in a study of blood T cell repertoires in COVID-19. Repertoires were generated with immunoSEQ multiplex PCR, while TCRdb's copy carries only in-frame clones and drops some. The sample has 60,000 to 85,000 clones; less than 85% are singletons. Material for sequencing was peripheral blood. Receptors were obtained from a human donor with acute or convalescent COVID-19. The donor label of this sample is uncertain.

This chain uses TRBV11-2 with TRBJ2-1; D call uncertain. This CDR3 comprises 14 residues. Trimming stripped 5 bases from V and 8 bases from J, with 16 bases between. Germline V CDR1 and CDR2: SGHAT, FQNNGV. CDR3 DNA: TGTGCCAGCAGCCCCGAACCTATGCTGGATGAGCAGTTCTTC. This translates into CASSPEPMLDEQFF. The full variable domain, rest sourced from reference TRBV11-2 and TRBJ2-1, is EAGVAQSPRYKIIEKRQSVAFWCNPISGHATLYWYQQILGQGPKLLIQFQNNGVVDDSQLPKDRFSAERLKGVDSTLKIQPAKLEDSAVYLCASSPEPMLDEQFFGPGTRLTVL.

This chain uses TRBV24-1 with TRBJ2-1; TRBD2 agrees at 14 bases. V shed 3 bases and J 7 bases; nucleotides not matched to a gene: 4. The germline CDR1 and CDR2 sequences are KGHDR and SFDVKD. The CDR3 has 16 residues. CDR3 sequence: CATSDTGTSGSNEQFF. For the CDR3, the DNA is TGTGCCACCAGTGATACCGGGACTAGCGGGAGTAATGAGCAGTTCTTC.

This chain connects TRBV28 to TRBJ1-1; D gene uncertain. The CDR3 is 13 amino acids. Germline CDR1 is MDHEN and CDR2 is SYDVKM. V gave up 5 bases and J gave up 4 bases, with 11 bases separating them. In DNA form, the CDR3 reads TGTGCCAGCAGTCCCCCGCGGGCCACTGAAGCTTTCTTT. Its translation is CASSPPRATEAFF.

The chain carries TRBV12-3 or TRBV12-4 and TRBJ1-5, with no clear D. Trimming removed 6 bases at V and 3 bases at J, with 9 bases between. The CDR3 totals 13 residues. The CDR3 DNA reads TGTGCCAGCAGCCTTTGGGCCAATCAGCCCCAGCATTTT. Encoded protein: CASSLWANQPQHF.

This rearrangement joins TRBV20-1 to TRBJ2-3; D may be TRBD2 (6 bases). There are 13 residues in the CDR3. The germline CDR1 and CDR2 sequences are DFQATT and SNEGSKA (reference sequence). Deletions cut 3 bases from V and 3 bases from J, with 10 bases between. DNA for the CDR3: TGCAGTGCTAGTAGTGGGGGGACAGATACGCAGTATTTT. Its protein product is CSASSGGTDTQYF.

This clone was picked up many times. The rearrangement joins TRBV27 to TRBJ1-4; D is perhaps TRBD1 (6 bases). From germline, CDR1 is MNHEY and CDR2 SMNVEV (reference sequence). This CDR3 is built from 13 residues. The germline V and J ends were trimmed by 4 bases and 7 bases, with 10 bases remaining between them. CDR3 amino acids: CASSYRESEKLFF. The CDR3 nucleotides read TGTGCCAGCAGTTACAGGGAGAGTGAAAAACTGTTTTTT.

The table lists this clone with a count of one. The genes are TRBV6-5 and TRBJ2-2; D may be TRBD1 (5 bases). The CDR3 is 14 amino acids. Trimming stripped 6 bases from V and 7 bases from J, with 15 bases between. Per the germline V gene, CDR1 is MNHEY and CDR2 is SVGAGI. The CDR3 DNA sequence: TGTGCCAGCAGACAGCAGGGTGGTGGCGGGGAGCTGTTTTTT. Translated: CASRQQGGGGELFF.

V and J are TRBV6-1 and TRBJ1-4; 8 nucleotides line up with TRBD1. The length of the CDR3 is 15 residues. Germline CDR1 and CDR2: MNHNS and SASEGT. The junction had 9 bases not matched to a gene; V was cut back by 6 bases and J by 6 bases. In nucleotides, the CDR3 is TGTGCCAGCAGGCCTCCGGGACAGGTTGATGAAAAACTGTTTTTT. It translates to CASRPPGQVDEKLFF.

This chain joins TRBV7-9 and TRBJ2-3; 12 bases are shared with TRBD2. V shed 3 bases, J shed 2 bases, and the junction held 3 bases outside the gene matches. The V gene's germline CDR1 is SEHNR and CDR2 FQNEAQ (reference sequence). CDR3 length equals 16 residues. In DNA, the CDR3 is TGTGCCAGCAGCTTGCTAGCGGGAGGGGCCACAGATACGCAGTATTTT. Translation: CASSLLAGGATDTQYF.

This chain links TRBV7-2 with TRBJ1-3; D is unresolved. V was pared by 2 bases and J by 0 bases, with 5 bases between. CDR1 and CDR2 from the germline V gene are SGHTA and FQGNSA. The CDR3 is made up of 14 amino acids. CDR3 coding DNA: TGTGCCAGCAGCTTAAGTAGCTCTGGAAACACCATATATTTT. It translates to CASSLSSSGNTIYF.

V usage is TRBV2 and J usage is TRBJ1-4; 8 bases are shared with TRBD1. The germline V gene encodes CDR1 SNHLY and CDR2 FYNNEI. V trimming: 6 bases; J trimming: 8 bases; junction bases outside the gene matches: 11. CDR3 size: 15 residues. The CDR3 DNA reads as TGTGCCAGCAGCACCGACAGGGGCGTCGGGGAAAAACTGTTTTTT. This encodes CASSTDRGVGEKLFF. The variable domain in full, with the rest retrieved from reference TRBV2 and TRBJ1-4, is EPEVTQTPSHQVTQMGQEVILRCVPISNHLYFYWYRQILGQKVEFLVSFYNNEISEKSEIFDDQFSVERPDGSNFTLKIRSTKLEDSAMYFCASSTDRGVGEKLFFGSGTQLSVL.